This T cell receptor beta chain was recorded in a study of Tregs in tolerant kidney transplant recipients. Study outcomes and limitations: The small number of patients limits these findings pending further validation. Tregs expanded with activated donor B cells seemed most donor-specific. This study did not directly address biological reproducibility.

A word on this clone: Its antigen is not known.

Germline CDR1 reads MNHNY; CDR2 reads SVGAGI (reference sequence). CDR3 length: 15 residues. V lost 1 base to trimming and J lost 3 bases, with 12 bases between them. The method was immunoSEQ multiplex PCR; TCRdb's version includes in-frame clones alone and lacks a portion of them. The sample holds roughly 4,000 clones, around 58% seen once. The TCR was taken from a human donor in good health. The chain has TRBV6-6 and TRBJ1-2; D perhaps matches TRBD1 (5 bases). Sequencing used CD8+ T cells from blood cultured with allogeneic cells. For the CDR3, the DNA is TGTGCCAGCAGTTACTTGGGCAGGGAGGACTATGGCTACACCTTC. Its translation is CASSYLGREDYGYTF.